This T cell receptor (beta chain) was identified during a study of cytomegalovirus exposure and HLA in healthy donors. The study, taken as a whole, reports: Serostatus for CMV was the only available immune exposure information. For cytomegalovirus status, the classifier reportedly gave diagnoses with high specificity and sensitivity. The CMV antigen specificity of a few CMV-associated chains was confirmed through in vitro analysis.

As concerns this clone: The antigen is not known.

The PCR contained 60 Vbeta and 13 Jbeta primers. TCRdb's table, derived via immunoSEQ multiplex PCR, lists solely in-frame clones and lacks some. The sample has about 130,000 clones; roughly three quarters are singletons. V was clipped by 8 bases and J by 9 bases; unmatched bases: 8. CDR1 and CDR2 (germline): SEHNR, FQNEAQ (reference sequence). CDR3 length: 13 residues. The chain couples TRBV7-9 to TRBJ1-5; TRBD1 agrees at 9 bases. The clonotype was recovered from a man in his forties in good health and CMV-seronegative. The specimen sequenced was PBMCs. Here the CDR3 DNA reads TGTGCCAGCCATGGACAGGGGTCCGGGCCCCAGCATTTT. The encoded protein is CASHGQGSGPQHF.